The rows below give T cell receptor beta chains drawn from one sample of a study of blood T cell repertoires in COVID-19. The table came from immunoSEQ multiplex PCR; TCRdb's copy has only in-frame clones and leaves some out. The sample shows around 260,000 clones, around nine tenths of them seen only once. Material for sequencing was peripheral blood. Every receptor here comes from a woman aged 60-70 years with COVID-19, enrolled during active disease. The CDR3 runs from the conserved cysteine through the conserved F or W. Fields, in order: clone size, V gene, D gene, J gene, CDR3 length, CDR3 DNA, CDR3 protein. D genes are given only for firm matches. Size tells how often a clone was seen (once, few, many) or the class of an expanded clone, and some rows leave it out.

NA,TRBV11-2,NA,TRBJ1-3,15,TGTGCCAGCAGCTTAGTTCGGGGGTCTGGAAACACCATATATTTT,CASSLVRGSGNTIYF
NA,TRBV6-2/TRBV6-3,TRBD2,TRBJ2-1,17,TGTGCCAGCAGCTTCTTACTCGGGACTAGCGGGTACAATGAGCAGTTCTTC,CASSFLLGTSGYNEQFF
NA,TRBV19,NA,TRBJ1-5,14,TGTGCCAGTAGTATAGGAGGAAGCAATCAGCCCCAGCATTTT,CASSIGGSNQPQHF
NA,TRBV6-4,TRBD1,TRBJ2-7,14,TGTGCCAGCAGTGCGACAGGGGGCTCGGACGAGCAGTACTTC,CASSATGGSDEQYF
NA,TRBV3-1/TRBV3-2,NA,TRBJ1-4,14,TGTGCCAGCAGCCAAGATTGGAGCGGGGAAAAACTGTTTTTT,CASSQDWSGEKLFF
NA,TRBV7-2,TRBD1,TRBJ1-1,16,TGTGCCAGCAGCCCGAGTTTGGGACAGGGCTACACTGAAGCTTTCTTT,CASSPSLGQGYTEAFF
NA,TRBV28,NA,TRBJ2-3,19,TGTGCCAGCAGTTTTTTGCGGGGATTAGGACCCCACTTCATTGATACGCAGTATTTT,CASSFLRGLGPHFIDTQYF
NA,TRBV11-2,NA,TRBJ1-1,16,TGTGCCAGCAGCTTAGGGGGACTCCTAGGGAACACTGAAGCTTTCTTT,CASSLGGLLGNTEAFF
NA,TRBV27,NA,TRBJ2-7,18,TGTGCCAGCAGTTCCCCGGGCACGGCCCTAACCGCGGGCGGCGAGCAGTACTTC,CASSSPGTALTAGGEQYF
NA,TRBV19,NA,TRBJ1-2,11,TGTGCCAGTAGTCAGGGTAACGGCTACACCTTC,CASSQGNGYTF
NA,TRBV29-1,TRBD2,TRBJ2-5,13,TGCAGCGTTGCCCAGCGGGAGGGAGAGACCCAGTACTTC,CSVAQREGETQYF
NA,TRBV9,TRBD1,TRBJ1-3,14,TGTGCCAGCAGCCGGGACAGCTCTGGAAACACCATATATTTT,CASSRDSSGNTIYF
NA,TRBV30,NA,TRBJ2-1,11,TGTGCCTGGAGTGTTCGCAATGAGCAGTTCTTC,CAWSVRNEQFF
NA,TRBV28,TRBD1,TRBJ1-6,15,TGTGCCAGCAGTTTCTTGGACAGGGAGGGCTCACCCCTCCACTTT,CASSFLDREGSPLHF
NA,TRBV5-5,NA,TRBJ2-7,15,TGTGCCAGCAGCTTATCGGGTCGCGTGGACTACGAGCAGTACTTC,CASSLSGRVDYEQYF
NA,TRBV30,NA,TRBJ2-5,15,TGTGCCTGGAGTGTACTGGGCTGGAATCAAGAGACCCAGTACTTC,CAWSVLGWNQETQYF
NA,TRBV7-2,NA,TRBJ2-1,17,TGTGCCAGCAGCTTAATAGTGGGAGGCCTCTCCTACAATGAGCAGTTCTTC,CASSLIVGGLSYNEQFF
NA,TRBV7-3,NA,TRBJ2-1,13,TGTGCCAGCAGGAGAGGGCCGGTGGATGAGCAGTTCTTC,CASRRGPVDEQFF
NA,TRBV15,TRBD1,TRBJ1-1,14,TGTGCCACCAGCAGAGATGGGGACAGGACTGAAGCTTTCTTT,CATSRDGDRTEAFF
NA,TRBV9,NA,TRBJ1-5,14,TGTGCCAGCAGCCTCGGGAGTAGCAATCAGCCCCAGCATTTT,CASSLGSSNQPQHF
NA,TRBV3-1/TRBV3-2,TRBD1,TRBJ2-1,16,TGTGCCAGCAGCCAACGAGGACAGGGGGTGGTCGATGAGCAGTTCTTC,CASSQRGQGVVDEQFF
NA,TRBV30,NA,TRBJ2-7,11,TGTGCCTGGAGTATCGGGGGCGAGCAGTACTTC,CAWSIGGEQYF
few,TRBV12-3/TRBV12-4,NA,TRBJ2-1,13,TGTGCCAGCAGTTTAGTCTCAGCGGGTGAGCAGTTCTTC,CASSLVSAGEQFF
NA,TRBV28,TRBD1,TRBJ2-3,13,TGTGCCAGCAGTGGACAGGACACAGATACGCAGTATTTT,CASSGQDTDTQYF
NA,TRBV4-1,TRBD2,TRBJ2-3,17,TGCGCCAGCAGCCAACTCGGGGGTGGCGGGAGGGAAGATACGCAGTATTTT,CASSQLGGGGREDTQYF
NA,TRBV9,NA,TRBJ1-6,17,TGTGCCAGCAGCGTAGGGGGTGTGGGGGGTGCGGCAACACCCCTCCACTTT,CASSVGGVGGAATPLHF
NA,TRBV10-3,NA,TRBJ1-1,14,TGTGCCATCAGTAAGATCGGCAGCGACACTGAAGCTTTCTTT,CAISKIGSDTEAFF
NA,TRBV28,NA,TRBJ1-2,15,TGTGCCAGCAGTCTTTATACGGGGAGATTGTCGGGCTACACCTTC,CASSLYTGRLSGYTF
NA,TRBV24-1,TRBD1,TRBJ2-2,12,TGTGCCACCTCAGGGGGCACCGGGGAGCTGTTTTTT,CATSGGTGELFF
many,TRBV30,TRBD2,TRBJ2-7,15,TGTGCCTGGAGCCGAGGGGCTAGCGGGGCCTACGAGCAGTACTTC,CAWSRGASGAYEQYF
NA,TRBV28,NA,TRBJ2-3,14,TGTGCCAGCAGTTTCGACGGGAGAAGGGATACGCAGTATTTT,CASSFDGRRDTQYF
NA,TRBV5-1,TRBD1,TRBJ2-2,15,TGCGCCAGCACCACGGGACAGACGAACACCGGGGAGCTGTTTTTT,CASTTGQTNTGELFF
NA,TRBV4-1,NA,TRBJ2-7,14,TGCGCCAGCAGCCAAGGGGCGGGTTTGGGCGAGCAGTACTTC,CASSQGAGLGEQYF
NA,TRBV5-6,TRBD2,TRBJ2-3,14,TGTGCCAGCCGGCTGAGCGGGGGGCCCCATACGCAGTATTTT,CASRLSGGPHTQYF
NA,TRBV7-3,TRBD1,TRBJ2-1,22,TGTGCCAGCAGCTTAATGGCCCCGGGCAGGGGGTCATCCCAGAGCTCCTACAATGAGCAGTTCTTC,CASSLMAPGRGSSQSSYNEQFF
NA,TRBV5-1,NA,TRBJ2-7,16,TGCGCCAGCAGCTACCGTTTGGGTAGCGGCCCCTACGAGCAGTACTTC,CASSYRLGSGPYEQYF
once,TRBV28,TRBD2,TRBJ2-5,16,TGTGCCAGCAGGACAGTTAGCGGGAGGGCACGGGAGACCCAGTACTTC,CASRTVSGRARETQYF
NA,TRBV27,TRBD2,TRBJ2-7,15,TGTGCCAGCAGTTTATTGGCTAGCGGGAGGGGGGAACAGTACTTC,CASSLLASGRGEQYF
NA,TRBV30,NA,TRBJ1-5,13,TGTGCCTGGAGTCCCTATAGCAATCAGCCCCAGCATTTT,CAWSPYSNQPQHF
NA,TRBV28,TRBD2,TRBJ2-1,13,TGTGCCAGCACGACTAGCGGGAGAAGAGCATGGTTCTTC,CASTTSGRRAWFF